This T cell receptor beta chain is from a study of cytomegalovirus exposure and HLA in healthy donors. Study-level findings and limits: In a later analysis, at a false discovery rate of 0.05, 15,000 to 20,000 TCR beta sequences were associated with HLA alleles. Association of a missense DCLRE1C variant with TCR beta V- and J-gene trimming was reported in a later analysis. Researchers reportedly found TCR beta sequences accurately predicted most subjects' HLA-A and HLA-B alleles.

The primer mix had 60 Vbeta and 13 Jbeta primers. Clones were read by immunoSEQ multiplex PCR, and TCRdb kept only the in-frame ones, dropping some. The sample has about 120,000 clones; 75% to 85% are singletons. In its sample, this clone was seen a few times. Antigen specificity is unknown. This CDR3 has 17 amino acids. V was pared by 2 bases and J by 4 bases, with 11 bases of the junction left unmatched. Germline CDR1 MDHEN, CDR2 SYDVKM. The receptor was derived from a male donor in good health and CMV-seropositive. The V and J genes are TRBV28 and TRBJ2-1; 7 bases map to TRBD2. Specimen: PBMCs. CDR3 in amino acids: CASSLPGAGATYNEQFF. The DNA for the CDR3 is TGTGCCAGCAGTTTACCCGGCGCGGGAGCGACTTACAATGAGCAGTTCTTC.